This TCR beta chain was recovered during a study of blood T cells in healthy people across ages. This CDR3 comprises 15 residues. The V gene lost 0 bases and the J gene lost 10 bases, with 16 bases spanning the gap. Germline V gene data show CDR1 as SGHVS and CDR2 as FQNEAQ. The use of a sample-barcoded 5' primer and a J-beta primer mix characterized a second PCR of roughly 7 to 11 cycles. Via MiXCR, TCRdb re-called the 5' RACE reads, giving one row per CDR3 protein. The data hold over 600,000 distinct CDR3 sequences, with about 46% observed a single time. V gene TRBV7-8 combines with J gene TRBJ1-5, with D tentatively TRBD1 (5 bases). This sequence originates from a man of 80 years or more in good health. Sequencing was carried out using blood. Written as DNA, the CDR3 is TGTGCCAGCAGCTTAGCTCGGCAGGGAAGTTATCCCCAGCATTTT. This codes for CASSLARQGSYPQHF.